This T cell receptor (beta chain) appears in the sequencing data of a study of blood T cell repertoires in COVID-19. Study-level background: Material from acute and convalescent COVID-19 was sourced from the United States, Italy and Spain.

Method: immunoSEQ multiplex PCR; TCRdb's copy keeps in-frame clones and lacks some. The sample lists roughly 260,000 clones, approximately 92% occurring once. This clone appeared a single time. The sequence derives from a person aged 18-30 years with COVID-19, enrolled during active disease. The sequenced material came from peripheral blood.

In DNA form, the CDR3 reads TGTGCCAGCAGCTTGTCTCTTGCGGGAGATGTTCAGTTCTTC. Protein product: CASSLSLAGDVQFF. The chain recombines TRBV5-5 with TRBJ2-1; 7 bases line up with TRBD2. The junction had 11 bases not matched to a gene; V was cut back by 1 base and J by 13 bases. From germline, CDR1 is SGHKS and CDR2 YYEKEE (reference sequence). The CDR3 is 14 amino acids.